A single T cell receptor beta chain is shown here with its context. The antigen is undetermined. Templates that were synthetic TCR analogs were spiked into each PCR. TCRdb's table, derived via immunoSEQ multiplex PCR, lists solely in-frame clones and lacks some. The sample lists roughly 74,000 clones; about 85% were seen once. The data belong to a study of PD-L1 blockade in urothelial cancer. Across the whole study: Blood analysis occurred 3 weeks (second dose) and 6 weeks after treatment start. Per blood sample, T cells had a median of about 150,000.

CDR1 SGHRS and CDR2 YFSETQ come from the germline V gene. This CDR3 contains 14 residues. V was clipped by 2 bases and J by 1 base, with 6 bases between them. Study conclusions and caveats: Below-median pretreatment blood TCR clonality was a predictor of better survival.

The input for sequencing was PBMCs, taken around atezolizumab (anti-PD-L1) treatment. The receptor was derived from a woman in her 70s with urothelial cancer. The V call is TRBV5-1, the J call TRBJ2-2; possibly TRBD1 for D (5 bases). CDR3 DNA sequence: TGCGCCAGCAGCTTTACAGGGAACACCGGGGAGCTGTTTTTT. Amino acid sequence: CASSFTGNTGELFF.